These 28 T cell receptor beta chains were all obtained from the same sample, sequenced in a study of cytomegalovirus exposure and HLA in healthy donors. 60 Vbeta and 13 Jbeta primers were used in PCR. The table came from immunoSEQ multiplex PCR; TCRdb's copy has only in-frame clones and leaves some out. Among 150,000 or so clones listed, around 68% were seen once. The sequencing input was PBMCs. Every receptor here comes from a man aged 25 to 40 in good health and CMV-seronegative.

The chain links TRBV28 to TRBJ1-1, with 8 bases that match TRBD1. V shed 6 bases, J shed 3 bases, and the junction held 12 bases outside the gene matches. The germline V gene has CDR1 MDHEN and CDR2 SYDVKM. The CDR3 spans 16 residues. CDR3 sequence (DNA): TGTGCCAGCAGGTTAGGGACAGGAGGTCGGGACACTGAAGCTTTCTTT. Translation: CASRLGTGGRDTEAFF.

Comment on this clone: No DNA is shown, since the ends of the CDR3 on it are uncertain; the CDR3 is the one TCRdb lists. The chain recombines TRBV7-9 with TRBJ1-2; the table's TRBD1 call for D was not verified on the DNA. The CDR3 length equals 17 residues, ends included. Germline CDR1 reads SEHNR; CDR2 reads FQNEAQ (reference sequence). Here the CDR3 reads CASSSPWAEGASYGYPF.

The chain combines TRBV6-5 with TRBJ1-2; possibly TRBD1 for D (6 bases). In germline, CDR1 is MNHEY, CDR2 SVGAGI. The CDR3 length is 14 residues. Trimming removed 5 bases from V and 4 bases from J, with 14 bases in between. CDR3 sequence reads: CASSRSRTAYGYTF. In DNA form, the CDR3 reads TGTGCCAGCAGTCGATCCAGGACAGCCTATGGCTACACCTTC.

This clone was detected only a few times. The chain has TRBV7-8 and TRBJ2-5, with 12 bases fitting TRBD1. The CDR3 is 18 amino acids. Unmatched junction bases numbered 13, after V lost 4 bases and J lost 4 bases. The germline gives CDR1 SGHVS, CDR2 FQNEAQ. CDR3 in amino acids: CASSYSYWDRGLGETQYF. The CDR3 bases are TGTGCCAGCAGCTATTCTTACTGGGACAGGGGGCTTGGAGAGACCCAGTACTTC.

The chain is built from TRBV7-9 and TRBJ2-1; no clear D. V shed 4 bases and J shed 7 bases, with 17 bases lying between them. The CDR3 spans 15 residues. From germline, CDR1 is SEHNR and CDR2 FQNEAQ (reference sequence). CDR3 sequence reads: CASSSFGVVENEQFF. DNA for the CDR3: TGTGCCAGCAGCTCCTTCGGAGTGGTCGAAAATGAGCAGTTCTTC.

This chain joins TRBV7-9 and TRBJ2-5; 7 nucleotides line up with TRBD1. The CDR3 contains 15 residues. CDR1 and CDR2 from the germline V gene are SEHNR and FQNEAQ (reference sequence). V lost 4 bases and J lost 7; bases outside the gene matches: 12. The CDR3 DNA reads TGTGCCAGCAGCTCCCCGACAGGGATTTTGGGGACCCAGTACTTC. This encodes CASSSPTGILGTQYF.

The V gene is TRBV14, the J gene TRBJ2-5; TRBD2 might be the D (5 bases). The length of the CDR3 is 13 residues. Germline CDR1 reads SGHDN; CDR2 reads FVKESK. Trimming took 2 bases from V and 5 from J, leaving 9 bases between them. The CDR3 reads CASSQSGYETQYF. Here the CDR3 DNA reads TGTGCCAGCAGCCAATCGGGGTACGAGACCCAGTACTTC.

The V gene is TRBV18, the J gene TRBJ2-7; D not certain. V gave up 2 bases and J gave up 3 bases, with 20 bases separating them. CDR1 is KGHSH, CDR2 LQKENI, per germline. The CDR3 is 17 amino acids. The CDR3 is CASSPFNSLHQSYEQYF. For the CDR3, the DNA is TGTGCCAGCTCACCATTTAACAGCTTACACCAAAGCTACGAGCAGTACTTC. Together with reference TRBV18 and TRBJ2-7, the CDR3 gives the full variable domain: NAGVMQNPRHLVRRRGQEARLRCSPMKGHSHVYWYRQLPEEGLKFMVYLQKENIIDESGMPKERFSAEFPKEGPSILRIQQVVRGDSAAYFCASSPFNSLHQSYEQYFGPGTRLTVT.

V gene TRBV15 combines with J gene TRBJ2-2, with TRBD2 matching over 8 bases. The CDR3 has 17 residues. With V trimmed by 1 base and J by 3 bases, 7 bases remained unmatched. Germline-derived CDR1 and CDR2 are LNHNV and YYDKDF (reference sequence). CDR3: CATSRGSGGLDTGELFF. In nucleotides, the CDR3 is TGTGCCACCAGCAGAGGTTCGGGAGGGCTAGACACCGGGGAGCTGTTTTTT.

The CDR3 region is CASSIKRFYGYTF. DNA of the CDR3: TGTGCCAGTAGTATTAAGAGGTTCTATGGCTACACCTTC. The chain links TRBV19 to TRBJ1-2; D is unresolved. V gave up 3 bases and J gave up 4 bases, with 9 bases separating them. The CDR3 has 13 residues. Per the germline V gene, CDR1 is LNHDA and CDR2 is SQIVND (reference sequence).

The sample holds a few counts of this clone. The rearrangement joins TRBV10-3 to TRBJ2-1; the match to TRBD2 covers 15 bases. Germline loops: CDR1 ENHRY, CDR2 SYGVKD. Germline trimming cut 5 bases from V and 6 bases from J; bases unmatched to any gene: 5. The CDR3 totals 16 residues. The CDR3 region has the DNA TGTGCCATCAGTCAAGGACTAGCGGGGGGGACCAATGAGCAGTTCTTC. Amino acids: CAISQGLAGGTNEQFF.

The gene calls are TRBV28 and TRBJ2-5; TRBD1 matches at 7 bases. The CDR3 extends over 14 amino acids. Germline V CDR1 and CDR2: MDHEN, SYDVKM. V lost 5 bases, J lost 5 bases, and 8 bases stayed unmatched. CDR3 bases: TGTGCCAGCAGTCTGACAGGGTTAGGGGAGACCCAGTACTTC. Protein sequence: CASSLTGLGETQYF.

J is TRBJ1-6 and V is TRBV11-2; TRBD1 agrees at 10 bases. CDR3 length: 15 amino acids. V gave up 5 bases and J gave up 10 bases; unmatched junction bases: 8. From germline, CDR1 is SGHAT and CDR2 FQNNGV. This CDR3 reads CASSGPGTGVSPLHF. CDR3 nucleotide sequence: TGTGCCAGCAGCGGACCCGGGACAGGGGTATCACCCCTCCACTTT.

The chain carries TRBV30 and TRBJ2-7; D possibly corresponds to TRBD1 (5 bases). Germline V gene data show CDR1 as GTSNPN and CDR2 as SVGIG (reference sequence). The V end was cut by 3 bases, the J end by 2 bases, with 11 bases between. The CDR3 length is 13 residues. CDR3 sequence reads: CAWREVGAYEQYF. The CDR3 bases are TGTGCCTGGAGAGAGGTAGGGGCCTACGAGCAGTACTTC.

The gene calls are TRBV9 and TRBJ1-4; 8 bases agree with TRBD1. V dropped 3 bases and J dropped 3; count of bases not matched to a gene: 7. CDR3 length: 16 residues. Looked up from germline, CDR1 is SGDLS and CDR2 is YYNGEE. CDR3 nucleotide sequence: TGTGCCAGCAGCGCTAAGCAGGGGGCAGCTAATGAAAAACTGTTTTTT. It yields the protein CASSAKQGAANEKLFF.

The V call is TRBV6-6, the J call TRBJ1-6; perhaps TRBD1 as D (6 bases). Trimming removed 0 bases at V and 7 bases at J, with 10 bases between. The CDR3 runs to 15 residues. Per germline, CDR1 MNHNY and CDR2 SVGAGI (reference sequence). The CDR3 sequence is CASSYSGQGNSPLHF. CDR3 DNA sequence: TGTGCCAGCAGTTACTCGGGGCAGGGGAATTCACCCCTCCACTTT.

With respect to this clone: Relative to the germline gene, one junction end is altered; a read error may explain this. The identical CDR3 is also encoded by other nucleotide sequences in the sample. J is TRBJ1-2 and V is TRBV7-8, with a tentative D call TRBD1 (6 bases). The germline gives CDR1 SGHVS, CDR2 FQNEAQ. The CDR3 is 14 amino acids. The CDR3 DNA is TGTGCCAGCAGCCCACGGACAGCTAACTATGGTTACACCTTC. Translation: CASSPRTANYGYTF.

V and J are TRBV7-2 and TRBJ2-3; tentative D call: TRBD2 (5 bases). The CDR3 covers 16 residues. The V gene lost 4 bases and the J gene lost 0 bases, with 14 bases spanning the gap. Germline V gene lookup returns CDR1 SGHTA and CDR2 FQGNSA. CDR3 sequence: CASSSTTDPSTDTQYF. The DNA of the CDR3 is TGTGCCAGCAGCTCGACTACAGACCCTAGCACAGATACGCAGTATTTT.

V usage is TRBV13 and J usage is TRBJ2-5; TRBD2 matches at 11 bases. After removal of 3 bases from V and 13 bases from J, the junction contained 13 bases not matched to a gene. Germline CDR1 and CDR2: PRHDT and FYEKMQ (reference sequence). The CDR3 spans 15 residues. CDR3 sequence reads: CASSFLTSGDLSAYF. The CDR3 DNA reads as TGTGCCAGCAGCTTTCTGACTAGCGGGGACCTATCGGCGTACTTC. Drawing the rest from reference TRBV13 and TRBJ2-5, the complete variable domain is AAGVIQSPRHLIKEKRETATLKCYPIPRHDTVYWYQQGPGQDPQFLISFYEKMQSDKGSIPDRFSAQQFSDYHSELNMSSLELGDSALYFCASSFLTSGDLSAYFGPGTRLLVL.

The CDR3 region is CASSLDGSGQGKDTEAFF. CDR3 sequence (DNA): TGCGCCAGCAGCTTGGATGGCTCTGGACAGGGGAAGGACACTGAAGCTTTCTTT. This chain links TRBV5-1 with TRBJ1-1; TRBD1 aligns across 9 bases. This CDR3 spans 18 amino acids. The V and J ends lost 0 bases and 3 bases, in that order; junction bases with no gene match: 12. In germline, CDR1 is SGHRS, CDR2 YFSETQ.

This CDR3 is CASSVAGQGMQYF. In DNA, the CDR3 is TGTGCCAGCAGCGTGGCGGGACAGGGTATGCAGTATTTT. J is TRBJ2-3 and V is TRBV9, with 9 bases that match TRBD1. Losses at the gene ends were 2 bases for V and 11 bases for J; bases not matched to a gene: 6. There are 13 residues in the CDR3. Germline CDR1 and CDR2: SGDLS and YYNGEE.

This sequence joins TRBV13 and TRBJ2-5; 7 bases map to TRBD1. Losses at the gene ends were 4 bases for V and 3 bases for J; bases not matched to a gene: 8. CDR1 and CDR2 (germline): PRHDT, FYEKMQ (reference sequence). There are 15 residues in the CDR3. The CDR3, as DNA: TGTGCCAGCAGCTGGGGGCTTGACAGGGAAGAGACCCAGTACTTC. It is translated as CASSWGLDREETQYF.

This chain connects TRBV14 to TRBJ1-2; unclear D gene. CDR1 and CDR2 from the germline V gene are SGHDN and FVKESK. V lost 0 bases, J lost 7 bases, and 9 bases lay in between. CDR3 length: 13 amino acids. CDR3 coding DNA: TGTGCCAGCAGCCAAGACGTCGGCGGTGGCTACACCTTC. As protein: CASSQDVGGGYTF.

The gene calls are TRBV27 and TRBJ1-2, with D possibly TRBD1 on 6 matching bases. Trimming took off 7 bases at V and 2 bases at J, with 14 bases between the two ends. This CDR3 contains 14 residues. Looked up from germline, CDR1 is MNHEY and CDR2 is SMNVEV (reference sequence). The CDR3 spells CASNPQGLNYGYTF. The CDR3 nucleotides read TGTGCCAGCAACCCCCAGGGGCTCAACTATGGCTACACCTTC.

CDR3 sequence: CASSSNPGLAGNEQFF. The DNA of the CDR3 is TGTGCCAGCAGCTCGAACCCCGGACTAGCTGGGAATGAGCAGTTCTTC. V usage is TRBV7-6 and J usage is TRBJ2-1; TRBD2 matches at 8 bases. This CDR3 has 16 amino acids. Germline loops: CDR1 SGHVS, CDR2 FNYEAQ. V lost 4 bases to trimming and J lost 7 bases; unmatched junction nucleotides: 12.

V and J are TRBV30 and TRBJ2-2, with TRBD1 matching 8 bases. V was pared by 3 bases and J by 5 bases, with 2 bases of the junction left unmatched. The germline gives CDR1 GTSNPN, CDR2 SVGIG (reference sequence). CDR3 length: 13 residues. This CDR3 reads CAWSTGGTGELFF. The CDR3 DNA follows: TGTGCCTGGAGCACAGGGGGGACCGGGGAGCTGTTTTTT.

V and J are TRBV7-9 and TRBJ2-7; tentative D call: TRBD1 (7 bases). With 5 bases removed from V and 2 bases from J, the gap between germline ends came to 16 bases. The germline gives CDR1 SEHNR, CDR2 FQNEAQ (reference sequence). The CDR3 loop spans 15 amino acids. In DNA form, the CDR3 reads TGTGCCAGCAGCCAAGGAGGGACAGCCCCCTACGAGCAGTACTTC. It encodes CASSQGGTAPYEQYF. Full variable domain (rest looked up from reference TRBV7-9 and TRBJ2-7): DTGVSQNPRHKITKRGQNVTFRCDPISEHNRLYWYRQTLGQGPEFLTYFQNEAQLEKSRLLSDRFSAERPKGSFSTLEIQRTEQGDSAMYLCASSQGGTAPYEQYFGPGTRLTVT.

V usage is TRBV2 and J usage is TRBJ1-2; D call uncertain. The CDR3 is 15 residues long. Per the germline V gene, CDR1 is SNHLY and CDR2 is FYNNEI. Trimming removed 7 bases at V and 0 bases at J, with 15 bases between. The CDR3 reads CASTPRAAPNYGYTF. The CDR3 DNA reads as TGTGCCAGCACCCCACGCGCGGCCCCTAACTATGGCTACACCTTC.